This T cell receptor beta chain was sequenced for a study of cytomegalovirus exposure and HLA in healthy donors. Study outcomes and limitations: According to the study, 150 to 200 TCR beta chains were cytomegalovirus-associated.

As for this clone: The antigen remains undetermined.

The PCR employed 60 Vbeta primers together with 13 Jbeta primers. Profiled with immunoSEQ multiplex PCR; TCRdb holds only in-frame clones, not every one. The table shows approximately 140,000 clones, with around 79% occurring only once. Each donor's status was that of a healthy bone marrow donor. CDR1 SGDLS and CDR2 YYNGEE come from the germline V gene. This CDR3 contains 15 residues. The V end was cut by 0 bases, the J end by 5 bases, with 14 bases between. This sequence originates from a female donor in good health and CMV-seronegative. V usage is TRBV9 and J usage is TRBJ2-5; possible D gene TRBD2, 7 bases. The sample consisted of PBMCs. The CDR3 DNA reads TGTGCCAGCAGCGTAGTCGGGGGGCGGGTGGAGACCCAGTACTTC. Residues: CASSVVGGRVETQYF.